This TCR beta chain comes out of a study of PD-L1 blockade in urothelial cancer. Study-wide context: A median about 150,000 T cells were found in blood samples.

Whole-study findings and limits: Better survival was predicted by below-median pretreatment blood TCR clonality.

Sequencing was performed with immunoSEQ multiplex PCR; in TCRdb, only in-frame clones are kept and a portion is missing. The repertoire consists of some 67,000 clones, with around 90% occurring once and the leading ten covering around 3.5%. Regarding this clone: The antigen remains undetermined.

A total of 1 to 8 samples per patient were collected pretreatment and on-treatment. The TCR was taken from a man in his fifties or sixties with urothelial cancer. The material sequenced was PBMCs, taken around atezolizumab (anti-PD-L1) treatment.

CDR3 in DNA: TGTGCCAGCTCACCAGATTTCAACCCGTCGGGTGCTGAAGCTTTCTTT. Translation gives CASSPDFNPSGAEAFF. This sequence joins TRBV18 and TRBJ1-1; unclear D gene. The V and J ends lost 2 bases and 6 bases respectively, with 19 bases between them. The V gene's germline CDR1 is KGHSH and CDR2 LQKENI. This CDR3 region has 16 residues.